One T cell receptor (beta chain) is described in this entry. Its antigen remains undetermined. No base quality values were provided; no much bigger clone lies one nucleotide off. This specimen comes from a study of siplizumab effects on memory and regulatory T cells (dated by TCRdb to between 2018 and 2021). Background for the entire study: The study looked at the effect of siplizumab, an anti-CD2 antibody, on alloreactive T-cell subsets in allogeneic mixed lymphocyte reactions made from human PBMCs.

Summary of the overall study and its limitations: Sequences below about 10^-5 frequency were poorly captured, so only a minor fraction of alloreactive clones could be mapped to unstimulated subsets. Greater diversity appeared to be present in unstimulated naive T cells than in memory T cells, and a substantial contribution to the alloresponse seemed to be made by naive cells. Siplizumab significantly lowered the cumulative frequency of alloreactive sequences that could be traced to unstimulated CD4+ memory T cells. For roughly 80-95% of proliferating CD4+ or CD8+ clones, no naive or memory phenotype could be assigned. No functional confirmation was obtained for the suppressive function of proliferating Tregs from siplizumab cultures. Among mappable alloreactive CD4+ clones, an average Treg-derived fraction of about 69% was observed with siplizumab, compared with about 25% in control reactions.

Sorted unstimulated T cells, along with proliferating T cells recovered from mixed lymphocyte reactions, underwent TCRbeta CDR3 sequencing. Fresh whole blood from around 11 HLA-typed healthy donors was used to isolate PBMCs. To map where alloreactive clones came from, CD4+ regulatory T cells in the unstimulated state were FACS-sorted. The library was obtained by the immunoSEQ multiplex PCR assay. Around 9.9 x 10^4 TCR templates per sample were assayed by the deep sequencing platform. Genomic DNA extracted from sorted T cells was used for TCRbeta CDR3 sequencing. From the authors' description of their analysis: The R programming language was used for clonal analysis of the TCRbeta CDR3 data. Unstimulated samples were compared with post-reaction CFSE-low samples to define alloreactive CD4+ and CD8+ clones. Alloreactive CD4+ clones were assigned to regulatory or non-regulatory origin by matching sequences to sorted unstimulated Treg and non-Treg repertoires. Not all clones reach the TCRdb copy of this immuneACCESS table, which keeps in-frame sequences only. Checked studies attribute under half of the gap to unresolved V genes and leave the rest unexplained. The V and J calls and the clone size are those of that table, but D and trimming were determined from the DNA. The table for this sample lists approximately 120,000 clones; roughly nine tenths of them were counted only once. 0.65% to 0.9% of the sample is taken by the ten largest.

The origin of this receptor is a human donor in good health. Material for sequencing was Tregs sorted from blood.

The CDR3 sequence is CASALGGAGTGELFF. The nucleotide sequence reads TGCGCCAGCGCCCTGGGTGGGGCGGGGACCGGGGAGCTGTTTTTT. Recombination linked TRBV5-1 to TRBJ2-2; the D gene is perhaps TRBD2, on 6 matching bases. Per the germline V gene, SGHRS is the CDR1 and YFSETQ is the CDR2. The cysteine opens and the phenylalanine closes a CDR3 of 15 amino acids. Of the read, only the CDR3 DNA is kept; its 45 bases are in frame from base 1. V and J are truncated by 7 bases and 5 bases respectively, leaving an intervening sequence of 18 bases.